This TCR beta chain was profiled in a study of blood T cell repertoires in COVID-19. Study summary: Sources were T cells, B-cell-depleted T cells, or PBMCs; the material itself was cDNA or gDNA.

This clone was seen only once. Authors' data handling: Counts of nucleated cells, estimated from reference gene primer amplification, were obtained. Generated by immunoSEQ multiplex PCR, the TCRdb table keeps only in-frame clones and is missing some. V and J calls and clone size are copied from that table; D and trimming were computed from the DNA. The table lists around 250,000 clones, approximately 85% of them singletons. The germline CDR1 and CDR2 sequences are MGHRA and YSYEKL. This CDR3 contains 15 residues. Trimming removed 2 bases from V and 7 bases from J; junction bases left unmatched: 8. The source of this sequence is a man aged 45 to 65 with active or convalescent COVID-19. The chain recombines TRBV4-1 with TRBJ2-7, with 10 bases lining up with TRBD1. The sequencing input was peripheral blood. The DNA of the CDR3 is TGCGCCAGCAGCCAACCGGGACAGGGGCCTGAGGAGCAGTACTTC. It yields the protein CASSQPGQGPEEQYF.